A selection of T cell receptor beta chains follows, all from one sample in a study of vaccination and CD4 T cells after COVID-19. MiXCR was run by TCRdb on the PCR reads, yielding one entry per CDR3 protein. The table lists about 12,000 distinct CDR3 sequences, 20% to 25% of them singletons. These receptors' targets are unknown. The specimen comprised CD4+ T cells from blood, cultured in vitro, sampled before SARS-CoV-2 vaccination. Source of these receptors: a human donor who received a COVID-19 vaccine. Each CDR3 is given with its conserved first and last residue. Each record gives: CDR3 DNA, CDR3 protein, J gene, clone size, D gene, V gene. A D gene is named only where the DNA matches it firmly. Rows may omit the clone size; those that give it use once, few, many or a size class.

TGTGTCAGTACAGACAGGGACTCCGATGGCTACACCTTC,CVSTDRDSDGYTF,TRBJ1-2,NA,TRBD1,TRBV19
TGTGCCAGCAGTAGGTCCTCCGGAGCTTTCTTT,CASSRSSGAFF,TRBJ1-1,few,NA,TRBV6-1
TGTGCCAGCAGTTTGGGAGGGAATGGCTACACCTTC,CASSLGGNGYTF,TRBJ1-2,few,NA,TRBV12-3/TRBV12-4
TGTGCCAGCAGTACCGGGAGAGCCTATGGCTACACCTTC,CASSTGRAYGYTF,TRBJ1-2,medium-sized,NA,TRBV6-1
TGTGCCAGCAGTGCGTTCGGGGGGCGCACCGGGGAGCTGTTTTTT,CASSAFGGRTGELFF,TRBJ2-2,NA,NA,TRBV25-1
TGTGCCAGCAGCCCGATCGGGGGGGGATACACCGGGGAGCTGTTTTTT,CASSPIGGGYTGELFF,TRBJ2-2,NA,TRBD2,TRBV9
TGTGCCAGCACCGTCGGCAGAGCAAACACTGAAGCTTTCTTT,CASTVGRANTEAFF,TRBJ1-1,NA,NA,TRBV12-3/TRBV12-4
TGTGCCAGTCAGGGGGGGGATACGCAGTATTTT,CASQGGDTQYF,TRBJ2-3,NA,NA,TRBV19
TGTGCCAGTAGTAGAAGGACCTTTAATGAAAAACTGTTTTTT,CASSRRTFNEKLFF,TRBJ1-4,NA,NA,TRBV19
TGTGCCAGCAGCATCCGGACTAGCGCCTACGAGCAGTACTTC,CASSIRTSAYEQYF,TRBJ2-7,NA,TRBD2,TRBV9
TGTGCCAGCACCTCGCTGCGACAGGGAGGCGAGACCCAGTACTTC,CASTSLRQGGETQYF,TRBJ2-5,few,NA,TRBV6-1
TGTGCCAGCAGTGGGGGGGGCCGCCCCTACGAGCAGTACTTC,CASSGGGRPYEQYF,TRBJ2-7,few,NA,TRBV7-2
TGTGCCACCAGCAGAGAGTGTGGGGAAAACATTCAGTACTTC,CATSRECGENIQYF,TRBJ2-4,NA,NA,TRBV15
TGTGCCAGTCGGGACTTTTTACTTAACACTGAAGCTTTCTTT,CASRDFLLNTEAFF,TRBJ1-1,medium-sized,NA,TRBV19
TGTGCCTGGAGTCAGGACAGGGGGGGACTAGCGGGCGAGCAGTACTTC,CAWSQDRGGLAGEQYF,TRBJ2-7,NA,TRBD2,TRBV30
TGCGCCAGCAGCATCGGTCTTGTGAACACTGAAGCTTTCTTT,CASSIGLVNTEAFF,TRBJ1-1,NA,NA,TRBV5-1
TGTGCCAGTAGTAGCGCCTTCTCAGGGGGCGCGATCTATGGCTACACCTTC,CASSSAFSGGAIYGYTF,TRBJ1-2,few,TRBD1,TRBV19
TGTGCCACCAGTGACCCTGCGGACAGACAAAGCTCTGGGGCCAACGTCCTGACTTTC,CATSDPADRQSSGANVLTF,TRBJ2-6,few,NA,TRBV24-1
TGTGCCAGCAGCCTGGACCTAGGCAGCACAGATACGCAGTATTTT,CASSLDLGSTDTQYF,TRBJ2-3,NA,NA,TRBV5-4
TGTGCCAGCAGCCAAGAGAGTTGGGCAGGTAGACTCTATGGCTACATCTTC,CASSQESWAGRLYGYIF,TRBJ1-2,once,NA,TRBV4-2
TGTGCCAGCAGTTATTCTGACACGAGCTCCTACGAGCAGTACTTC,CASSYSDTSSYEQYF,TRBJ2-7,few,NA,TRBV6-5
TGTGCCAGCAGCTTAGGGGGACCGGATAACTATGGCTACACCTTC,CASSLGGPDNYGYTF,TRBJ1-2,NA,NA,TRBV7-9
TGTGCCAGCAGCCCTCGCGTTGAAGCTTTCTTT,CASSPRVEAFF,TRBJ1-1,NA,NA,TRBV2
TGCGCCAGCAGTGAGTCGGTGGACGGACAAGAGACCCAGTACTTC,CASSESVDGQETQYF,TRBJ2-5,few,NA,TRBV10-1
TGTGCCAGCAGCCCCGGCCCTAGCTCCTACGAGCAGTACTTC,CASSPGPSSYEQYF,TRBJ2-7,NA,NA,TRBV11-2
TGTGCCAGCAGCTTTTCCCCTGGTTGGAACACTGAAGCTTTCTTT,CASSFSPGWNTEAFF,TRBJ1-1,NA,NA,TRBV7-2
TGTGCCAGCAGTGTAGCGTTTTACTACGAGCAGTACTTC,CASSVAFYYEQYF,TRBJ2-7,NA,NA,TRBV2
TGCAGTGCTAGAGATCCGGCAGGGGGCGTCTATACCGGGGAGCTGTTTTTT,CSARDPAGGVYTGELFF,TRBJ2-2,NA,TRBD1,TRBV20-1
TGTGCCAGCAGCTTAGGTTACAATGAGCAGTTCTTC,CASSLGYNEQFF,TRBJ2-1,NA,NA,TRBV11-3